What follows describes a single T cell receptor beta chain. The germline V and J ends were trimmed by 7 bases and 0 bases, with 15 bases remaining between them. This CDR3 comprises 15 residues. The germline CDR1 and CDR2 sequences are MNHEY and SVGAGI. This sample was included in a study of blood T cell repertoires in COVID-19. As originally analysed: Quantification of nucleated cells was approximated via reference gene primer amplification. The table came from immunoSEQ multiplex PCR; TCRdb's copy has only in-frame clones and leaves some out. The DNA gave D and trimming, while V, J and clone size come from that table. The table includes over 150,000 clones, 75% to 90% detected once.

This sequence joins TRBV6-5 and TRBJ1-2, with D tentatively TRBD1 (6 bases). Sequenced input: peripheral blood. The clonotype was recovered from a woman aged 80 or over with active or convalescent COVID-19. The DNA for the CDR3 is TGTGCCAGCAAGACAGCTCGGACAGCTAACTATGGCTACACCTTC. This sequence encodes CASKTARTANYGYTF.